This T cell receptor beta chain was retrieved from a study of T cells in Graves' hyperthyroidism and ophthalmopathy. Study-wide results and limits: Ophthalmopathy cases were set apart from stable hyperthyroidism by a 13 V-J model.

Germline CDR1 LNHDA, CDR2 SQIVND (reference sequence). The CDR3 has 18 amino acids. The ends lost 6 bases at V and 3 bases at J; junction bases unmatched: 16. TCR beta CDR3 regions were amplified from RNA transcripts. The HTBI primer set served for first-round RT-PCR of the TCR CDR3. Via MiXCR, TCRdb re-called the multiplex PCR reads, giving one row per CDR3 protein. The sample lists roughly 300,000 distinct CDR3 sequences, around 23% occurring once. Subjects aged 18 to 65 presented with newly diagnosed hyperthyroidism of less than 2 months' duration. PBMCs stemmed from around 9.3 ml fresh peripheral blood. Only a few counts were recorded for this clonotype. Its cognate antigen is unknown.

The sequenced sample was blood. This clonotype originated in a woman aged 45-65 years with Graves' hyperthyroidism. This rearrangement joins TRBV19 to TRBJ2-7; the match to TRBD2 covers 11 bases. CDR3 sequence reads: CASSPGQGVAGGLYEQYF. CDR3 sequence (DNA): TGTGCCAGTAGCCCGGGACAGGGCGTAGCGGGAGGGCTCTACGAGCAGTACTTC.